Listed below are T cell receptor beta chains from one sample, sequenced in a study of radiotherapy plus CTLA-4 blockade in lung cancer. Profiling relied on immunoSEQ multiplex PCR, and the TCRdb table lists in-frame clones only, not all of them. The sample shows 65,000 to 85,000 clones, approximately 73% of them seen only once. The sample was peripheral blood, taken from a patient treated with radiotherapy plus ipilimumab. The source is a human donor with non-small cell lung cancer whose response to radiotherapy plus ipilimumab could not be evaluated. Each CDR3 is given without its conserved first and last residue. D genes are given only for firm matches. Only some rows state a clone size, as once, few, many or a class for expanded clones.

D,length,V,size,CDR3
-,12,TRBV30,-,AWSGQLSGEKLF
TRBD2,14,TRBV5-1,-,ASSTTGTSGTDTQY
TRBD2,17,TRBV7-9,-,ASSFGLAGGPGDTDTQY
TRBD1,13,TRBV6-5,-,ASSHPGQGTDTQY
-,14,TRBV5-1,-,ASTKGWPGETYEQY
TRBD1,13,TRBV2,few,ASSEDPTGYSPLH
TRBD1,14,TRBV7-9,-,ASSYIRGQRSDTQY
TRBD2,13,TRBV6-5,-,ASSYSAGGQGEQF
TRBD2,15,TRBV6-1,-,ASSEAKYRAGRETQY
-,11,TRBV19,-,ASSMARVDTQY
-,13,TRBV4-3,few,ASSQPGILTDTQY
-,13,TRBV6-5,once,ASSASLANTDTQY
-,15,TRBV14,-,ASSPQERRITNYGYT
-,8,TRBV6-1,-,ASSEALAF
-,14,TRBV18,-,ASSHDPLYAGLEAF
-,11,TRBV30,-,AWSDGSVYEQY
-,12,TRBV11-2,-,ASSLGGRAGELF
TRBD1,13,TRBV7-2,-,ASSIRDRDTGELF
-,11,TRBV5-6,-,ASSLVRALEQY
TRBD1,15,TRBV5-1,-,ASSLMADLTQGAGYT
-,15,TRBV7-8,-,ASSPGPPGNGNQPQH
TRBD1,12,TRBV11-3,once,ASSFAGGHTEAF
-,15,TRBV4-2,-,ASSQVSAGLGNQPQH
-,13,TRBV7-8,few,ASRYALSSYNEQF
-,15,TRBV19,-,ASSTSLTGLPTDTQY
TRBD2,16,TRBV27,-,ASSPFGTSGRARNEQF
-,13,TRBV28,few,ASSSPRRADYGYT
-,13,TRBV5-1,once,ASSQNGLLSYEQY
-,11,TRBV6-4,many,ASSAQTNTEAF
TRBD1,12,TRBV13,few,ASSEGQGYTEAF
TRBD1,17,TRBV28,few,ASSIYPGTGGLGNQPQH
-,14,TRBV19,-,ASSRVGGQDTGELF
TRBD2,16,TRBV27,once,ASSALLLAGIQNNEQF
TRBD2,14,TRBV7-6,-,ASSLLAGGRPYEQY
-,15,TRBV4-1,-,ASSRTSPETMNTEAF
-,14,TRBV5-5,-,ASSSLGWRVNTEAF
-,14,TRBV4-2,-,ASSQLSDSWNTEAF
-,13,TRBV4-2,-,ASSQDGRVNEKLF
TRBD1,12,TRBV6-1,-,ASSSGTASYEQY
-,10,TRBV6-5,-,ASSSRQDTQY
-,11,TRBV6-1,-,ASSDQQGNEQY
-,11,TRBV2,-,ASVAAVNEKLF
-,13,TRBV19,few,ASSEGVAGANVLT
TRBD1,12,TRBV19,-,ASTGQGVLTEAF
TRBD2,14,TRBV4-1,-,ASSQDRLAGGETQY
-,10,TRBV30,few,AWGPTNTEAF
TRBD2,14,TRBV7-6,few,ASSFIQGGGWDEQF
TRBD1,12,TRBV6-6,-,ASSLGTGDQPQH
-,10,TRBV30,-,AWSVPGRRYT
TRBD2,14,TRBV4-1,-,ASSQPISGRPYEQY
TRBD2,13,TRBV7-2,-,ASSFTSGQDNEQF
TRBD1,12,TRBV4-1,-,ASSRTRTGDGYT
-,10,TRBV6-6,-,ASSYGGEKLF